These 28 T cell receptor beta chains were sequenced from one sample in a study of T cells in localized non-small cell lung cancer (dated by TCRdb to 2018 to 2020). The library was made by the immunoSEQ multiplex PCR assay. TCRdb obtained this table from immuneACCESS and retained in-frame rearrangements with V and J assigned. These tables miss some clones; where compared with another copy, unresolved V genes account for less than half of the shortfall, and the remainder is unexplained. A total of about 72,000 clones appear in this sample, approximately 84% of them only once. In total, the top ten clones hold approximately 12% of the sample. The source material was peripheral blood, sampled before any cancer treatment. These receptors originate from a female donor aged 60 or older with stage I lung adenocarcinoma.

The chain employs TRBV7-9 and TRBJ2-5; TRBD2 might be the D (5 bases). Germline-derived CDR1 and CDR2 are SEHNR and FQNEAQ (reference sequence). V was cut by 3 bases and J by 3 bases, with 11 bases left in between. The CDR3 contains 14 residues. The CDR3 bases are TGTGCCAGCAGCTTCTCCAGCGGTAAAGAGACCCAGTACTTC. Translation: CASSFSSGKETQYF.

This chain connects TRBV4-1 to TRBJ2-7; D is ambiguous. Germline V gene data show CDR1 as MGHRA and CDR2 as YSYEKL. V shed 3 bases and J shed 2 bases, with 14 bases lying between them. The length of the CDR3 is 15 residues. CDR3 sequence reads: CASSQGSQGTYEQYF. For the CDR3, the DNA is TGCGCCAGCAGCCAGGGTTCTCAAGGGACCTACGAGCAGTACTTC.

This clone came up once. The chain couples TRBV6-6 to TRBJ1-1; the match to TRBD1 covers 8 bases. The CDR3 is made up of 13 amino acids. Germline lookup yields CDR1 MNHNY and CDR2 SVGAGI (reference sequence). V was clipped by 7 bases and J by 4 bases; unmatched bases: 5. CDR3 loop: CASTSTGGTEAFF. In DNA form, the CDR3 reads TGTGCCAGCACCAGTACAGGGGGCACTGAAGCTTTCTTT.

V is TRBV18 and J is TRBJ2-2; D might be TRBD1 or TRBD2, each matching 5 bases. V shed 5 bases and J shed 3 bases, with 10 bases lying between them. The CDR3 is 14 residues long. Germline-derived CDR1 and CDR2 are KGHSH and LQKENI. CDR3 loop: CASSGRGYTGELFF. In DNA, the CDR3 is TGTGCCAGCTCAGGCCGGGGCTACACCGGGGAGCTGTTTTTT.

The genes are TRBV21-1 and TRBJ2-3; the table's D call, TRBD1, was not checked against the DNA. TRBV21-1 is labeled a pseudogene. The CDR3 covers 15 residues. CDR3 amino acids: CASSIWGLRRDTQYF. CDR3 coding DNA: TGTGCCAGCAGCATATGGGGCTTGCGCCGAGATACGCAGTATTTT.

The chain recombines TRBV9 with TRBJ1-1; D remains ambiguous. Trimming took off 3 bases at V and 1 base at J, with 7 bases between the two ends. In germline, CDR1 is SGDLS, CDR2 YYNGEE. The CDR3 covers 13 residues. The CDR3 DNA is TGTGCCAGCAGCGGCAACACGAACACTGAAGCTTTCTTT. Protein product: CASSGNTNTEAFF.

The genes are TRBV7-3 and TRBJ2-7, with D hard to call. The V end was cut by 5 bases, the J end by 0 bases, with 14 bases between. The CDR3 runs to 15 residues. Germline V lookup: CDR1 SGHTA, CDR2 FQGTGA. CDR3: CASSHPRAHSYEQYF. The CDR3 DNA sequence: TGTGCCAGCAGCCACCCTCGCGCCCACTCCTACGAGCAGTACTTC.

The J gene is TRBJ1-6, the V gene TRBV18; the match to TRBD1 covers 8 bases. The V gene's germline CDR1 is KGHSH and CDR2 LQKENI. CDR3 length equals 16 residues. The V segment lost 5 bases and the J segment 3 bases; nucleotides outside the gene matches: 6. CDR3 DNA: TGTGCCAGCTCAATGCAGGGACAGGTCTATAATTCACCCCTCCACTTT. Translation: CASSMQGQVYNSPLHF.

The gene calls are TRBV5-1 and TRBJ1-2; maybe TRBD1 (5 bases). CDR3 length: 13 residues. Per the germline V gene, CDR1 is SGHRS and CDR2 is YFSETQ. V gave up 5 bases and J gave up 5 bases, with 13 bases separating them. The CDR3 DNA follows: TGCGCCAGCAGGCACACCGACAGTTATGGCTACACCTTC. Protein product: CASRHTDSYGYTF.

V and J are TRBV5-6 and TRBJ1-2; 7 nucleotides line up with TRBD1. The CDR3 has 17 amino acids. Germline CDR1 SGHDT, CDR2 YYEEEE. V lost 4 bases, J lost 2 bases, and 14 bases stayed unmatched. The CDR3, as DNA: TGTGCCAGCAGCCTGGACCCGTCAGGGGGATCAAACTATGGCTACACCTTC. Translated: CASSLDPSGGSNYGYTF. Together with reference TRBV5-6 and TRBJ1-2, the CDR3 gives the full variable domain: DAGVTQSPTHLIKTRGQQVTLRCSPKSGHDTVSWYQQALGQGPQFIFQYYEEEERQRGNFPDRFSGHQFPNYSSELNVNALLLGDSALYLCASSLDPSGGSNYGYTFGSGTRLTVV.

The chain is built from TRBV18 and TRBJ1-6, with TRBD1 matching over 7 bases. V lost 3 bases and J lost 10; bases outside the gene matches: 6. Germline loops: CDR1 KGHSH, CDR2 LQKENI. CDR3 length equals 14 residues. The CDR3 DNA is TGTGCCAGCTCACCCACAGGGGAGAGATCACCCCTCCACTTT. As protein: CASSPTGERSPLHF.

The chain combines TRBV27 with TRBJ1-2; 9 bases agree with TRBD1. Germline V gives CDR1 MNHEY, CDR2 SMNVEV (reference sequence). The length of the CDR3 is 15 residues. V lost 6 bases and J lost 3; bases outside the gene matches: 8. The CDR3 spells CASRQKTGGDYGYTF. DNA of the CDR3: TGTGCCAGCAGGCAAAAAACAGGGGGCGACTATGGCTACACCTTC.

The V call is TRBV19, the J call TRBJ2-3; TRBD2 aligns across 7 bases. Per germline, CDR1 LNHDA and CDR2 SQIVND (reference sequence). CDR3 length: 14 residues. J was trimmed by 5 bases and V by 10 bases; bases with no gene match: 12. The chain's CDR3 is CATRSQGGRDTQYF. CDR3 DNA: TGTGCCACTCGCTCACAAGGCGGGAGAGATACGCAGTATTTT.

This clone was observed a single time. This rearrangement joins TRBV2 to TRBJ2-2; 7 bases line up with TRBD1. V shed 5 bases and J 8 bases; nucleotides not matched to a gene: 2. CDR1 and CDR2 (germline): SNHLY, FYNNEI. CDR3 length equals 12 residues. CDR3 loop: CASSPDRGELFF. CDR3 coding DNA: TGTGCCAGCAGTCCGGACAGGGGGGAGCTGTTTTTT.

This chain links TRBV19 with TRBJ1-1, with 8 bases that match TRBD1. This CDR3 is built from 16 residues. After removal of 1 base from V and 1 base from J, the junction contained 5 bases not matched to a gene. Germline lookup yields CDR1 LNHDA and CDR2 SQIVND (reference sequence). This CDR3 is CASSIVLGQGNTEAFF. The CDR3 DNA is TGTGCCAGTAGTATAGTCCTCGGACAGGGGAACACTGAAGCTTTCTTT.

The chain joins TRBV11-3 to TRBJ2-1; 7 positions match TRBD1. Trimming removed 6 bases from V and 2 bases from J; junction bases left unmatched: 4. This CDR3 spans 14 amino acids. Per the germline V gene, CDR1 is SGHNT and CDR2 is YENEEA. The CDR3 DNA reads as TGTGCCAGCAGTGCAGGGGGTACCTACAATGAGCAGTTCTTC. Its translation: CASSAGGTYNEQFF.

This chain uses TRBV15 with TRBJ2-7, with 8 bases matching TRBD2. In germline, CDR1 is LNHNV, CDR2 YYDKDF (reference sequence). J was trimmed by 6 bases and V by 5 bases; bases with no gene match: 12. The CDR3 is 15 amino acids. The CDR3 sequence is CATSSVRGGPTEQYF. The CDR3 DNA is TGTGCCACCAGCTCGGTCCGCGGGGGGCCAACCGAGCAGTACTTC. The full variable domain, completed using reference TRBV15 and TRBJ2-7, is DAMVIQNPRYQVTQFGKPVTLSCSQTLNHNVMYWYQQKSSQAPKLLFHYYDKDFNNEADTPDNFQSRRPNTSFCFLDIRSPGLGDTAMYLCATSSVRGGPTEQYFGPGTRLTVT.

The CDR3 sequence is CASSRNHGSPLHF. CDR3 nucleotide sequence: TGTGCCAGCAGCCGAAATCACGGTTCACCCCTCCACTTT. The chain combines TRBV14 with TRBJ1-6; D call uncertain. The CDR3 has 13 amino acids. Between the trimmed V and J ends, which lost 4 bases and 9 bases, there was a span of 10 bases. CDR1 and CDR2 from the germline V gene are SGHDN and FVKESK.

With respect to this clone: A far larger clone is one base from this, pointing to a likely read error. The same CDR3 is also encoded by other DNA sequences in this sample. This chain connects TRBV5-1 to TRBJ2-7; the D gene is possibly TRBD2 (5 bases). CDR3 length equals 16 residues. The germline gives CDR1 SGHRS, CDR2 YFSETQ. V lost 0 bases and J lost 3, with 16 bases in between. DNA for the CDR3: TGCGCCAGCAGCTTGGACGGGGAGCTTAGGATCTACGAGCAGTACTTC. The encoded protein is CASSLDGELRIYEQYF.

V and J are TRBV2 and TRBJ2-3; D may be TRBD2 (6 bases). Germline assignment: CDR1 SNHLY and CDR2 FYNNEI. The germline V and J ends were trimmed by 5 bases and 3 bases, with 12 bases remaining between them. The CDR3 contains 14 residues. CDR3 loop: CASSFGGSTDTQYF. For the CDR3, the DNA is TGTGCCAGCAGTTTTGGGGGGTCGACAGATACGCAGTATTTT.

The CDR3 DNA reads TGTGCCAGTAGATCCCATTCAGGCAGGGGAGAGACCCAGTACTTC. It translates to CASRSHSGRGETQYF. The rearrangement joins TRBV19 to TRBJ2-5; D is perhaps TRBD1 (6 bases). This CDR3 region has 15 residues. Trimming left V 6 bases short and J 4 bases short, with 18 bases between. The germline V gene has CDR1 LNHDA and CDR2 SQIVND (reference sequence).

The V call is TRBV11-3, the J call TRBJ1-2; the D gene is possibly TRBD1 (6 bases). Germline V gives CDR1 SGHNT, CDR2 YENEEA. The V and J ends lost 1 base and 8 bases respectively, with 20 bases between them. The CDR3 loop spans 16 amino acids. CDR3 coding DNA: TGTGCCAGCAGCTTAGGAGGGGGAGCGACCCTTGGAGGCTACACCTTC. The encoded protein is CASSLGGGATLGGYTF.

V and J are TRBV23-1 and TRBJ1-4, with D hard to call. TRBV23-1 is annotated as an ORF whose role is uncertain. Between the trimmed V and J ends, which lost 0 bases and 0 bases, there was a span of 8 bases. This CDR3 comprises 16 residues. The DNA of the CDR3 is TGCGCCAGCAGTCAATCTAAGGGTCCAACTAATGAAAAACTGTTTTTT. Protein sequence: CASSQSKGPTNEKLFF.

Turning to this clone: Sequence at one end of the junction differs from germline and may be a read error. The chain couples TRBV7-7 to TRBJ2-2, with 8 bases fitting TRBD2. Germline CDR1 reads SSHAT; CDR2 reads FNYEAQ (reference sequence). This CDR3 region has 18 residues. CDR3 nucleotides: TGTGCTAGCAGCTTACGCCCCTTACTAGCGGCGAACACCGGGGAGCTGTTTTTT. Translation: CASSLRPLLAANTGELFF.

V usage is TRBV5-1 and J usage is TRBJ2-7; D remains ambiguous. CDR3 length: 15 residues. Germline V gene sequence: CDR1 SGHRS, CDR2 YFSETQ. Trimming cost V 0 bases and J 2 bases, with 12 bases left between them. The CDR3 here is CASSLEGSSTYEQYF. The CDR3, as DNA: TGCGCCAGCAGCTTGGAAGGCAGCTCTACCTACGAGCAGTACTTC.

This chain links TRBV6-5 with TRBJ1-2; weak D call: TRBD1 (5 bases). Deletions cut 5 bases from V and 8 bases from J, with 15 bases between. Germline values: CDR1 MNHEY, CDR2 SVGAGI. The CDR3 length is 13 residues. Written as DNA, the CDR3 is TGTGCCAGCAGTCTGTCAGGGTCGGGAGGCTACACCTTC. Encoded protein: CASSLSGSGGYTF.

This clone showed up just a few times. The CDR3 loop is CASSVGASGFYEQYF. Here the CDR3 DNA reads TGTGCCAGCAGCGTAGGAGCTAGCGGCTTCTACGAGCAGTACTTC. The rearrangement links TRBV9 to TRBJ2-7; 7 nucleotides agree with TRBD2. After removal of 0 bases from V and 3 bases from J, the junction contained 6 bases not matched to a gene. The germline V gene encodes CDR1 SGDLS and CDR2 YYNGEE. The CDR3 spans 15 residues.

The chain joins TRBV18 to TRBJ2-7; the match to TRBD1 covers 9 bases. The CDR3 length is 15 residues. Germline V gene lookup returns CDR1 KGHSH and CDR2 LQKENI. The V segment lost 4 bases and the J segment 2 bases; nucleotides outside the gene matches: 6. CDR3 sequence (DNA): TGTGCCAGCTCACGCGGACAGGGGCCAACCTACGAGCAGTACTTC. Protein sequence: CASSRGQGPTYEQYF. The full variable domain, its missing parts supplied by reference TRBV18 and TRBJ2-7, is NAGVMQNPRHLVRRRGQEARLRCSPMKGHSHVYWYRQLPEEGLKFMVYLQKENIIDESGMPKERFSAEFPKEGPSILRIQQVVRGDSAAYFCASSRGQGPTYEQYFGPGTRLTVT.